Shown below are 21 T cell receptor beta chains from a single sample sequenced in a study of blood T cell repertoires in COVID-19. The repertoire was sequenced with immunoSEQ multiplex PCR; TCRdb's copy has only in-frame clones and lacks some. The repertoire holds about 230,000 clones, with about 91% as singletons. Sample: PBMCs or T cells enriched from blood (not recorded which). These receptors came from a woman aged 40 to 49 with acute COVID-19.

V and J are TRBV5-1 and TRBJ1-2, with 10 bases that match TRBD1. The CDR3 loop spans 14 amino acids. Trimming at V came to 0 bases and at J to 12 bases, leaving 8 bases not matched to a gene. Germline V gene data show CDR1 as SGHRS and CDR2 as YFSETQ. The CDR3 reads CASSLAMGQGPNTF. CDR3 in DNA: TGCGCCAGCAGCTTGGCCATGGGACAGGGGCCTAACACCTTC.

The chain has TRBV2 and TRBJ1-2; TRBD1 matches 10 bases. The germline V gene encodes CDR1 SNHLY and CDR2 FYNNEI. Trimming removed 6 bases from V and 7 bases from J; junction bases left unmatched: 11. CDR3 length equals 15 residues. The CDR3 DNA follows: TGTGCCAGCAGGCCCGACAGGGGGCTATTGGGTGGCTACACCTTC. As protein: CASRPDRGLLGGYTF.

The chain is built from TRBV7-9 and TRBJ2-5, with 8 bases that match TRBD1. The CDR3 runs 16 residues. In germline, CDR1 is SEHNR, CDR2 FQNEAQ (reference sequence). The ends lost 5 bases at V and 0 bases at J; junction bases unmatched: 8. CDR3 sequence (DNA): TGTGCCAGCAGCCACTCCCAGGGGGCTTACCAAGAGACCCAGTACTTC. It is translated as CASSHSQGAYQETQYF.

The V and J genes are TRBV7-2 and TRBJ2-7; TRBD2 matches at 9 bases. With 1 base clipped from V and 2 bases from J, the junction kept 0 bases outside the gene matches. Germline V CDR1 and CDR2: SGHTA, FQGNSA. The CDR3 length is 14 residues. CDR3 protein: CASSLGGRAYEQYV. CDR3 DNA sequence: TGTGCCAGCAGCTTAGGCGGGAGGGCCTACGAGCAGTACGTC.

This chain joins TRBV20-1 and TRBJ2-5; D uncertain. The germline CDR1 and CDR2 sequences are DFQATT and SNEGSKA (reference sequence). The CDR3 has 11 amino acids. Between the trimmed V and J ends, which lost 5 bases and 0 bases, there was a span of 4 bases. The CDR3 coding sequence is TGCAGTGCTCCGTACCAAGAGACCCAGTACTTC. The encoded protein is CSAPYQETQYF.

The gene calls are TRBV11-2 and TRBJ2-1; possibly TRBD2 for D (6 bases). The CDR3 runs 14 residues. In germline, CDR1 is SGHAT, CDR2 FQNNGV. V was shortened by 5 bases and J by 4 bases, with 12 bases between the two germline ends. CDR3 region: CASSGDSYYNEQFF. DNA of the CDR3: TGTGCCAGCAGCGGGGACTCATATTACAATGAGCAGTTCTTC.

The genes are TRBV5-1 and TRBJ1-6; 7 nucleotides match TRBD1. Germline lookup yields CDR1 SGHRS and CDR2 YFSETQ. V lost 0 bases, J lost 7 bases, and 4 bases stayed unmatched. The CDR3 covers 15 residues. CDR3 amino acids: CASSLGWDSNSPLHF. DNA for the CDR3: TGCGCCAGCAGCTTGGGTTGGGACAGCAATTCACCCCTCCACTTT.

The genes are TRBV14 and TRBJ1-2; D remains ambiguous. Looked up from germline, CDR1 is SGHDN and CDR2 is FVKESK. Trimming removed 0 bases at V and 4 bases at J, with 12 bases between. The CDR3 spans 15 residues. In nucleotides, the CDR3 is TGTGCCAGCAGCCAAGAATTTGGTCTAACCTATGGCTACACCTTC. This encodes CASSQEFGLTYGYTF.

The CDR3 spells CAWTTSGSRGEQFF. As DNA, the CDR3 is TGTGCCTGGACGACTAGCGGGAGTAGGGGTGAGCAGTTCTTC. The genes are TRBV30 and TRBJ2-1; 12 nucleotides match TRBD2. The CDR3 contains 14 residues. CDR1 is GTSNPN, CDR2 SVGIG, per germline (reference sequence). Trimming cost V 4 bases and J 9 bases; bases outside gene matches: 7.

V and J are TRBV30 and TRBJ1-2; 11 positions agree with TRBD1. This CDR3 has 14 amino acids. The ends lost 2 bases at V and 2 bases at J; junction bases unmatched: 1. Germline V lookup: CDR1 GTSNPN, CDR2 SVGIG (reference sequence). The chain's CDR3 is CAWSRDRGNYGYTF. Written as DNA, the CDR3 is TGTGCCTGGAGTCGGGACAGGGGGAACTATGGCTACACCTTC. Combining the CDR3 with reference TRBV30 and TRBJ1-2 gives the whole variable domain SQTIHQWPATLVQPVGSPLSLECTVEGTSNPNLYWYRQAAGRGLQLLFYSVGIGQISSEVPQNLSASRPQDRQFILSSKKLLLSDSGFYLCAWSRDRGNYGYTFGSGTRLTVV.

For the CDR3, the DNA is TGTGCCTGGAGTGTACGGGGGGCCCCGAGCTCCTACAATGAGCAGTTCTTC. Translation gives CAWSVRGAPSSYNEQFF. V usage is TRBV30 and J usage is TRBJ2-1; D possibly corresponds to TRBD2 (7 bases). The CDR3 length is 17 residues. V lost 0 bases and J lost 0, with 15 bases in between. Germline CDR1 GTSNPN, CDR2 SVGIG (reference sequence).

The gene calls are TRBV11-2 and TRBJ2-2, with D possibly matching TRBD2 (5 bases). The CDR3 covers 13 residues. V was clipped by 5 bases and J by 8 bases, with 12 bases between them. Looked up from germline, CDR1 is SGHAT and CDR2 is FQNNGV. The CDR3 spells CASSPDRRGELFF. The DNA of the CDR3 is TGTGCCAGCAGCCCTGATCGGAGGGGGGAGCTGTTTTTT.

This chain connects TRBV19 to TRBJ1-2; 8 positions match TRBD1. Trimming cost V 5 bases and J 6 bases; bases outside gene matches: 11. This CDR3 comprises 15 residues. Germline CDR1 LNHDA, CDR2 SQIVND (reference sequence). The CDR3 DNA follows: TGTGCCAGTAGTCCCTCCAGGGGGCTACTGGATGGCTACACCTTC. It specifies CASSPSRGLLDGYTF. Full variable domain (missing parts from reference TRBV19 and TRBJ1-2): DGGITQSPKYLFRKEGQNVTLSCEQNLNHDAMYWYRQDPGQGLRLIYYSQIVNDFQKGDIAEGYSVSREKKESFPLTVTSAQKNPTAFYLCASSPSRGLLDGYTFGSGTRLTVV.

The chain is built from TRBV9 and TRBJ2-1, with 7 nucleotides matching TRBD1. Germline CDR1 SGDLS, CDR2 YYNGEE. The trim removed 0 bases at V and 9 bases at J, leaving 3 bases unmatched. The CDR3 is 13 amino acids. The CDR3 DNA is TGTGCCAGCAGCGTAGGGGGACAGACTGAGCAGTTCTTC. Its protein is CASSVGGQTEQFF. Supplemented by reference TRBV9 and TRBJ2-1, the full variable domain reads DSGVTQTPKHLITATGQRVTLRCSPRSGDLSVYWYQQSLDQGLQFLIQYYNGEERAKGNILERFSAQQFPDLHSELNLSSLELGDSALYFCASSVGGQTEQFFGPGTRLTVL.

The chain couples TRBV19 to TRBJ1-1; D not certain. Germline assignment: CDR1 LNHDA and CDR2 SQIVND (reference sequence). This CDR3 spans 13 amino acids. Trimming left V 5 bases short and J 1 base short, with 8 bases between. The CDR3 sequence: CASSVRQNTEAFF. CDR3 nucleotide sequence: TGTGCCAGTAGTGTCAGACAGAACACTGAAGCTTTCTTT.

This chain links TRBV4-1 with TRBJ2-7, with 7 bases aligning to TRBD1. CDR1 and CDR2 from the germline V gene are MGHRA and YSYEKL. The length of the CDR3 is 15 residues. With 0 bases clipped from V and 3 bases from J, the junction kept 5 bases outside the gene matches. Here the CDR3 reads CASSQDYPGGYEQYV. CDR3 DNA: TGCGCCAGCAGCCAAGATTATCCAGGGGGCTACGAGCAGTACGTC.

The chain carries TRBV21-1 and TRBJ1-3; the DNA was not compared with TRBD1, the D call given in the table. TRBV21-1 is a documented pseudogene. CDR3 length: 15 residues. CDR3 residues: CAAPRDRTSGNTIYF. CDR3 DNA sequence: TGTGCCGCTCCTCGGGACAGGACGTCTGGAAACACCATATATTTT.

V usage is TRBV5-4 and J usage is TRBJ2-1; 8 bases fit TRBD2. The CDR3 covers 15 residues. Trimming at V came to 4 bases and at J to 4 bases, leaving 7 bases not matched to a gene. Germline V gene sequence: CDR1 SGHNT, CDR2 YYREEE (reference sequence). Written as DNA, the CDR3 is TGTGCCAGCAGCCTGAGCACGGGGGGGTACAATGAGCAGTTCTTC. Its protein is CASSLSTGGYNEQFF.

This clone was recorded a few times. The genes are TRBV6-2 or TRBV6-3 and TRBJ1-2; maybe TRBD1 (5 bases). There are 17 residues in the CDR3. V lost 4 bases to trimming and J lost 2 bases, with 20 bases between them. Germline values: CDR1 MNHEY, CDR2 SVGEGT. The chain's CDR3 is CASSFVPGTYTNYGYTF. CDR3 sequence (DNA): TGTGCCAGCAGTTTCGTTCCCGGGACTTATACAAACTATGGCTACACCTTC.

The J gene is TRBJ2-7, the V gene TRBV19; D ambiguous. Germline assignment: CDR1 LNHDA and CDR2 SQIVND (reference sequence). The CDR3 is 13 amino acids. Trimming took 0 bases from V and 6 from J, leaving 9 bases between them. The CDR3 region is CASSIEMGREQYV. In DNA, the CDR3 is TGTGCCAGTAGTATAGAAATGGGCCGCGAGCAGTACGTC.

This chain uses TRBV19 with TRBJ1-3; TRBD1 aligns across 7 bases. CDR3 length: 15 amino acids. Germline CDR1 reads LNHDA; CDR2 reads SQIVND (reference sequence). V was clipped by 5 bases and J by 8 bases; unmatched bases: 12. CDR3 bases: TGTGCCAGTAGTGCCTTGACAGGGTCTCGGCACACCATATATTTT. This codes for CASSALTGSRHTIYF.